This T cell receptor (beta chain) was sequenced for a study of cytomegalovirus exposure and HLA in healthy donors. Study-level findings and limits: Cytomegalovirus association was listed for around 180 TCR beta chains. Compared with the roughly 700-donor mean, an Asian-associated ancestry cluster reportedly had fewer N-insertions, according to a later analysis.

The PCR made use of 60 Vbeta and 13 Jbeta primers. Produced via immunoSEQ multiplex PCR; TCRdb's table is partial and in-frame only. This sample has some 91,000 clones, with around 74% found just once. Points on this clone: Its antigen is undetermined.

The CDR3 runs to 16 residues. CDR1 and CDR2 from the germline V gene are SGHVS and FNYEAQ. Trimming at V came to 0 bases and at J to 5 bases, leaving 6 bases not matched to a gene. The sequenced sample consisted of PBMCs. This clonotype originated in a man in his forties in good health and CMV-seropositive. The V call is TRBV7-6, the J call TRBJ2-5; 10 nucleotides align to TRBD2. CDR3 region: CASSLASGGGRETQYF. CDR3 DNA: TGTGCCAGCAGCTTAGCCAGCGGGGGGGGCCGGGAGACCCAGTACTTC.